The 6 T cell receptor beta chains given below trace back to one sample, sequenced in a study of multiple sclerosis patients with progressive multifocal leukoencephalopathy. TCRdb's table, derived via immunoSEQ multiplex PCR, lists solely in-frame clones and lacks some. Of about 32,000 clones in the sample, more than 85% are singletons; the top ten hold around 2.1%. Time point described: before natalizumab initiation. The sequenced sample consisted of PBMCs. Receptors originate from a man younger than 40 with multiple sclerosis.

This clone was detected only once. V gene TRBV9 combines with J gene TRBJ1-2; D uncertain. Germline values: CDR1 SGDLS, CDR2 YYNGEE. CDR3 length: 14 residues. Trimming took 0 bases from V and 3 from J, leaving 9 bases between them. The CDR3 coding sequence is TGTGCCAGCAGCGTAGCTGAGACCTACTATGGCTACACCTTC. Translating gives CASSVAETYYGYTF.

V gene TRBV10-3 combines with J gene TRBJ1-5; 9 bases map to TRBD1. Per germline, CDR1 ENHRY and CDR2 SYGVKD. The J segment lost 4 bases and the V segment lost 2 bases, leaving 6 bases of the junction unmatched. The CDR3 has 16 amino acids. The CDR3 loop is CAISEIETGGNQPQHF. CDR3 in DNA: TGTGCCATCAGTGAGATAGAGACAGGGGGAAATCAGCCCCAGCATTTT.

The rearrangement joins TRBV7-9 to TRBJ2-7; 9 bases match TRBD1. V was clipped by 5 bases and J by 1 base; unmatched bases: 9. The CDR3 has 16 residues. Germline CDR1 is SEHNR and CDR2 is FQNEAQ (reference sequence). Here the CDR3 DNA reads TGTGCCAGCAGCCCTCGGGACAGGGATGGTTCCTACGAGCAGTACGTC. As protein: CASSPRDRDGSYEQYV.

This chain connects TRBV5-8 to TRBJ2-3; perhaps TRBD1 as D (6 bases). V was trimmed by 0 bases and J by 3 bases, leaving 11 bases between them. Per the germline V gene, CDR1 is SGHTS and CDR2 is YDEGEE. The CDR3 consists of 15 residues. The CDR3 sequence: CASSLGLRGTDTQYF. DNA of the CDR3: TGTGCCAGCAGCTTGGGTCTAAGGGGGACAGATACGCAGTATTTT. The whole variable domain, filled in from reference TRBV5-8 and TRBJ2-3, reads EAGVTQSPTHLIKTRGQQATLRCSPISGHTSVYWYQQALGLGLQFLLWYDEGEERNRGNFPPRFSGRQFPNYSSELNVNALELEDSALYLCASSLGLRGTDTQYFGPGTRLTVL.

This chain uses TRBV4-1 with TRBJ2-1, with 12 bases matching TRBD2. Germline trimming cut 2 bases from V and 7 bases from J; bases unmatched to any gene: 9. The germline CDR1 and CDR2 sequences are MGHRA and YSYEKL. This CDR3 is 17 amino acids long. The CDR3 spells CASSQLPRLAGVNEQFF. DNA of the CDR3: TGCGCCAGCAGCCAACTCCCGAGACTAGCGGGAGTTAATGAGCAGTTCTTC.

The V call is TRBV27, the J call TRBJ2-5; no firm D call. This CDR3 contains 14 residues. Germline V lookup: CDR1 MNHEY, CDR2 SMNVEV (reference sequence). Trimming shortened V by 6 bases and J by 5 bases, and 16 bases separated the two germline ends. In DNA, the CDR3 is TGTGCCAGCAGCGCCCAAAATATATGGGAGACCCAGTACTTC. Residues: CASSAQNIWETQYF.